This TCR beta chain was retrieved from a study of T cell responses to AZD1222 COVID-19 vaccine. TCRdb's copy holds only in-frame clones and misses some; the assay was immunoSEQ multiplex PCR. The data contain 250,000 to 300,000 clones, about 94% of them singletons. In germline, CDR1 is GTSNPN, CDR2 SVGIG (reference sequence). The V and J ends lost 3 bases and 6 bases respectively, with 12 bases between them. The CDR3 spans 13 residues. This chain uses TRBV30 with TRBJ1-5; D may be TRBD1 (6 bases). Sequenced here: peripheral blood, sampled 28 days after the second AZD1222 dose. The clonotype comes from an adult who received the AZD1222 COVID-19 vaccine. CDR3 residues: CAWSGGHGQPQHF. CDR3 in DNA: TGTGCCTGGAGCGGGGGCCATGGTCAGCCCCAGCATTTT. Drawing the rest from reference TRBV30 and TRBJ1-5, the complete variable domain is SQTIHQWPATLVQPVGSPLSLECTVEGTSNPNLYWYRQAAGRGLQLLFYSVGIGQISSEVPQNLSASRPQDRQFILSSKKLLLSDSGFYLCAWSGGHGQPQHFGDGTRLSIL.